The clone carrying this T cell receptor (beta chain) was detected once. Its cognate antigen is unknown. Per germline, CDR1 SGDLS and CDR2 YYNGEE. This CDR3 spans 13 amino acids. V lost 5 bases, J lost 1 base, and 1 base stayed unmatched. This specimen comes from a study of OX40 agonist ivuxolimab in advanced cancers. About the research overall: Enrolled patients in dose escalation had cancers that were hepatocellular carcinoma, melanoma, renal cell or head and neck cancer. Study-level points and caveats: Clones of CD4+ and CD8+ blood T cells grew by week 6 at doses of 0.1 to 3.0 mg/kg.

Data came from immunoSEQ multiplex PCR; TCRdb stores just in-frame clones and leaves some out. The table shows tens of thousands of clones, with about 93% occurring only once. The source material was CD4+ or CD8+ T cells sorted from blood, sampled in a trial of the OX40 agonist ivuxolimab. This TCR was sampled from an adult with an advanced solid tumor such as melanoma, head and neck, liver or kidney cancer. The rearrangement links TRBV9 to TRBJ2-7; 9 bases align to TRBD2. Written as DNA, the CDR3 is TGTGCCAGCAGTGCGGGAGGGTCCTACGAGCAGTACTTC. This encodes CASSAGGSYEQYF.